A single sample is the source of the 32 T cell receptor beta chains below, sequenced in a study of blood T cell repertoires in COVID-19. Clones were sequenced by immunoSEQ multiplex PCR, and TCRdb holds only the in-frame ones, with some missing. The sample contains approximately 220,000 clones, 85% of which appear only once. The sequencing input was PBMCs or T cells enriched from blood (not recorded which). Receptors were obtained from a man in his forties who had recovered from COVID-19.

This rearrangement joins TRBV19 to TRBJ1-6; 7 bases map to TRBD1. The ends lost 4 bases at V and 7 bases at J; junction bases unmatched: 10. This CDR3 is 16 amino acids long. The germline CDR1 and CDR2 sequences are LNHDA and SQIVND (reference sequence). CDR3 sequence (DNA): TGTGCCAGTAGTACGTTGGGGACAGTTGGCAATTCACCCCTCCACTTT. The encoded protein is CASSTLGTVGNSPLHF.

The rearrangement links TRBV19 to TRBJ1-2, with a possible D match to TRBD1 (6 bases). The V end was cut by 6 bases, the J end by 4 bases, with 21 bases between. Germline CDR1 reads LNHDA; CDR2 reads SQIVND (reference sequence). The CDR3 spans 16 residues. The CDR3 region has the DNA TGTGCCAGTAGCTTCGTTACAGGGACCTTCAGCTATGGCTACACCTTC. Translation gives CASSFVTGTFSYGYTF.

The gene calls are TRBV5-1 and TRBJ2-7; the match to TRBD2 covers 7 bases. Germline V CDR1 and CDR2: SGHRS, YFSETQ. The CDR3 length is 14 residues. V trimming: 0 bases; J trimming: 5 bases; junction bases outside the gene matches: 5. CDR3 amino acids: CASSLVAGVDEQYF. As DNA, the CDR3 is TGCGCCAGCAGCTTGGTGGCGGGAGTCGACGAGCAGTACTTC.

The V call is TRBV12-3 or TRBV12-4, the J call TRBJ2-7, with D perhaps matching TRBD1 (5 bases). The germline V and J ends were trimmed by 3 bases and 5 bases, with 11 bases remaining between them. The CDR3 covers 13 residues. CDR3 coding DNA: TGTGCCAGCAGTTTGGGGCAGGGCAACGAGCAGTACTTC. Translating it yields CASSLGQGNEQYF.

The chain uses TRBV4-3 and TRBJ1-2, with D possibly TRBD1 on 5 matching bases. This CDR3 is built from 14 residues. Germline loops: CDR1 LGHNA, CDR2 YSLEER. The V and J ends lost 0 bases and 5 bases respectively, with 10 bases between them. The CDR3 spells CASSQDRQPYGYTF. For the CDR3, the DNA is TGCGCCAGCAGCCAAGATCGACAGCCATATGGCTACACCTTC.

The genes are TRBV18 and TRBJ1-2; TRBD1 might be the D (5 bases). Trimming pared 3 bases from V and 3 bases from J, leaving 14 bases between. The CDR3 sequence is 15 residues long. The germline CDR1 and CDR2 sequences are KGHSH and LQKENI. The CDR3 DNA sequence: TGTGCCAGCTCACCCCTACAACAGGAATACTATGGCTACACCTTC. Amino acid sequence: CASSPLQQEYYGYTF.

A note on this clone: The CDR3 carries no conserved terminal phenylalanine or tryptophan, so it likely arises from a read error. No DNA is shown, since the ends of the CDR3 on it are uncertain; the CDR3 is the one TCRdb lists. J is TRBJ2-4 and V is TRBV5-1; the table's D call TRBD2 went unverified against the DNA. The CDR3 contains 8 residues when both ends are counted. CDR1 SGHRS and CDR2 YFSETQ come from the germline V gene. The CDR3 reads CASIGLTK.

The rearrangement uses TRBV18 and TRBJ1-1; 8 bases fit TRBD1. V lost 4 bases to trimming and J lost 5 bases; unmatched junction nucleotides: 3. In germline, CDR1 is KGHSH, CDR2 LQKENI. The CDR3 has 13 residues. CDR3 DNA: TGTGCCAGCTCACAGACAGGGGAAACTGAAGCTTTCTTT. Translation: CASSQTGETEAFF.

The rearrangement uses TRBV5-1 and TRBJ2-7; D may be TRBD1 (6 bases). The V end lost 4 bases, the J end lost 3 bases, and 14 bases lay between the germline ends. In germline, CDR1 is SGHRS, CDR2 YFSETQ. This CDR3 is built from 14 residues. CDR3 loop: CASSPSGQFYEQYF. Written as DNA, the CDR3 is TGCGCCAGCAGCCCGAGCGGACAGTTCTACGAGCAGTACTTC.

This chain links TRBV30 with TRBJ1-6; 7 bases match TRBD1. This CDR3 is built from 14 residues. Trimming took 3 bases from V and 7 from J; bases not matched to a gene: 6. The germline V gene encodes CDR1 GTSNPN and CDR2 SVGIG (reference sequence). The DNA for the CDR3 is TGTGCCTGGAGCGCCGGGACAGAAAATTCACCCCTCCACTTT. Translating it yields CAWSAGTENSPLHF.

This chain connects TRBV3-1 (or the pseudogene TRBV3-2) to TRBJ2-7, with 16 bases fitting TRBD2. Looked up from germline, CDR1 is LGHDT and CDR2 is YNNKEL (reference sequence). Trimming cost V 3 bases and J 6 bases; bases outside gene matches: 11. This CDR3 spans 18 amino acids. CDR3 region: CASSHYRGTSGRAGEQYF. Written as DNA, the CDR3 is TGTGCCAGCAGCCATTACAGGGGGACTAGCGGGAGGGCCGGCGAGCAGTACTTC.

This sequence joins TRBV19 and TRBJ1-1; D possibly corresponds to TRBD1 (6 bases). V was cut by 0 bases and J by 1 base, with 9 bases left in between. CDR1 and CDR2 from the germline V gene are LNHDA and SQIVND (reference sequence). The CDR3 loop spans 15 amino acids. The CDR3 spells CASSIDQGRNTEAFF. The CDR3 DNA is TGTGCCAGTAGTATAGACCAGGGGAGGAACACTGAAGCTTTCTTT.

V and J are TRBV20-1 and TRBJ2-1; D possibly corresponds to TRBD2 (6 bases). The CDR3 contains 11 residues. Germline V lookup: CDR1 DFQATT, CDR2 SNEGSKA (reference sequence). V was shortened by 5 bases and J by 8 bases, with 10 bases between the two germline ends. The CDR3 loop is CSAHREYEQFF. The CDR3, as DNA: TGCAGTGCTCACCGGGAGTATGAGCAGTTCTTC.

The V gene is TRBV5-8, the J gene TRBJ1-5, with 9 bases lining up with TRBD1. CDR3 size: 16 residues. Trimming at V came to 6 bases and at J to 2 bases, leaving 9 bases not matched to a gene. CDR1 and CDR2 (germline): SGHTS, YDEGEE. This CDR3 reads CASIWTGAAGNQPQHF. CDR3 nucleotide sequence: TGTGCCAGCATATGGACAGGGGCAGCTGGCAATCAGCCCCAGCATTTT.

The rearrangement uses TRBV5-1 and TRBJ2-7; D might be TRBD2 (6 bases). V was trimmed by 0 bases and J by 7 bases, leaving 11 bases between them. The CDR3 is made up of 13 amino acids. Per germline, CDR1 SGHRS and CDR2 YFSETQ. CDR3 DNA: TGCGCCAGCAGCTTGGACGGGGGTCAAGAGCAGTACTTC. It yields the protein CASSLDGGQEQYF.

The CDR3 loop reads CASSLKSSNQPQHF. CDR3 coding DNA: TGTGCCAGCAGTTTAAAGTCCAGTAATCAGCCCCAGCATTTT. The chain employs TRBV6-5 and TRBJ1-5; D ambiguous. This CDR3 has 14 amino acids. Trimming took 4 bases from V and 4 from J, leaving 11 bases between them. Germline values: CDR1 MNHEY, CDR2 SVGAGI.

This rearrangement joins TRBV12-5 to TRBJ2-6; maybe TRBD2 (6 bases). The CDR3 consists of 21 residues. Germline V gene data show CDR1 as LGHNT and CDR2 as FRNRAP. V lost 0 bases and J lost 0, with 21 bases in between. The CDR3 sequence: CASGLVQRAGDFGSGANVLTF. CDR3 nucleotide sequence: TGTGCTAGTGGTTTGGTACAGAGGGCCGGGGACTTTGGCTCTGGGGCCAACGTCCTGACTTTC.

On this clone itself: Germline is not matched at one junction end, which may reflect a read error. The gene calls are TRBV5-6 and TRBJ2-7, with unresolved D. This CDR3 spans 13 amino acids. CDR1 and CDR2 from the germline V gene are SGHDT and YYEEEE. The CDR3 here is CAGSPASSYEQYF. The DNA for the CDR3 is TGTGCCGGCAGCCCAGCGAGCTCCTACGAGCAGTACTTC. The whole variable domain, remainder taken from reference TRBV5-6 and TRBJ2-7, is DAGVTQSPTHLIKTRGQQVTLRCSPKSGHDTVSWYQQALGQGPQFIFQYYEEEERQRGNFPDRFSGHQFPNYSSELNVNALLLGDSALYLCAGSPASSYEQYFGPGTRLTVT.

The V call is TRBV14, the J call TRBJ1-2; 7 nucleotides align to TRBD1. The CDR3 sequence is 14 residues long. The V gene's germline CDR1 is SGHDN and CDR2 FVKESK. Losses at the gene ends were 4 bases for V and 4 bases for J; bases not matched to a gene: 6. CDR3 DNA sequence: TGTGCCAGCAGCCTCGACAGGGAGATCTATGGCTACACCTTC. It encodes CASSLDREIYGYTF.

The V gene is TRBV27, the J gene TRBJ2-7; 8 nucleotides agree with TRBD1. This CDR3 is 14 amino acids long. Germline V gene lookup returns CDR1 MNHEY and CDR2 SMNVEV (reference sequence). After removal of 6 bases from V and 5 bases from J, the junction contained 9 bases not matched to a gene. CDR3 DNA sequence: TGTGCCAGCAGCTCAGGGGGCGATCTCCACGAGCAGTACTTC. It encodes CASSSGGDLHEQYF.

The chain joins TRBV5-4 to TRBJ2-7; no clear D. V was clipped by 1 base and J by 0 bases, with 5 bases between them. The V gene's germline CDR1 is SGHNT and CDR2 YYREEE (reference sequence). The CDR3 extends over 13 amino acids. The CDR3 DNA follows: TGTGCCAGCAGCTTGACGGTCTCCTACGAGCAGTACTTC. Translated, it gives CASSLTVSYEQYF. Filled out from reference TRBV5-4 and TRBJ2-7, the complete variable domain reads ETGVTQSPTHLIKTRGQQVTLRCSSQSGHNTVSWYQQALGQGPQFIFQYYREEENGRGNFPPRFSGLQFPNYSSELNVNALELDDSALYLCASSLTVSYEQYFGPGTRLTVT.

This rearrangement joins TRBV6-5 to TRBJ1-2; D may be TRBD1 (6 bases). V lost 3 bases, J lost 6 bases, and 17 bases lay in between. The germline V gene has CDR1 MNHEY and CDR2 SVGAGI. There are 15 residues in the CDR3. The CDR3, as DNA: TGTGCCAGCAGTTATAATATTCAGTCAGGGGATGGCTACACCTTC. It codes for CASSYNIQSGDGYTF.

The chain uses TRBV7-3 and TRBJ2-5; possibly TRBD2 for D (6 bases). The V gene lost 1 base and the J gene lost 3 bases, with 6 bases spanning the gap. Germline CDR1 SGHTA, CDR2 FQGTGA. The CDR3 spans 13 residues. The chain's CDR3 is CASSLSGKETQYF. The CDR3 DNA is TGTGCCAGCAGCTTAAGCGGGAAAGAGACCCAGTACTTC.

V and J are TRBV28 and TRBJ1-5, with 8 nucleotides matching TRBD1. The CDR3 has 13 residues. The germline CDR1 and CDR2 sequences are MDHEN and SYDVKM. The V segment lost 5 bases and the J segment 6 bases; nucleotides outside the gene matches: 3. CDR3 region: CASSMTGVQPQHF. In DNA, the CDR3 is TGTGCCAGCAGTATGACAGGGGTTCAGCCCCAGCATTTT.

The chain uses TRBV27 and TRBJ1-6; D unresolved. The CDR3 sequence is 14 residues long. Per the germline V gene, CDR1 is MNHEY and CDR2 is SMNVEV (reference sequence). Trimming stripped 2 bases from V and 11 bases from J, with 13 bases between. The CDR3 loop reads CASSLAGETTPLHF. In DNA, the CDR3 is TGTGCCAGCAGTTTAGCGGGTGAGACGACACCCCTCCACTTT.

The chain carries TRBV28 and TRBJ2-7, with D possibly being TRBD1 (5 bases). Trimming left V 3 bases short and J 5 bases short, with 8 bases between. There are 12 residues in the CDR3. Germline V gene sequence: CDR1 MDHEN, CDR2 SYDVKM. The CDR3 DNA follows: TGTGCCAGCAGTTTCACAGGCAACGAGCAGTACTTC. Its protein product is CASSFTGNEQYF.

The chain has TRBV11-2 and TRBJ2-7; 13 bases match TRBD2. This CDR3 has 17 residues. V lost 4 bases to trimming and J lost 1 base; unmatched junction nucleotides: 7. Germline V gene lookup returns CDR1 SGHAT and CDR2 FQNNGV. CDR3 sequence: CASSSLAGGVNSYEQYF. DNA for the CDR3: TGTGCCAGCAGCTCACTAGCGGGAGGGGTTAATTCCTACGAGCAGTACTTC.

This chain links TRBV27 with TRBJ2-1; the match to TRBD2 covers 8 bases. CDR1 is MNHEY and CDR2 is SMNVEV in the germline V gene (reference sequence). Trimming removed 5 bases from V and 6 bases from J; junction bases left unmatched: 3. The CDR3 extends over 13 amino acids. CDR3 nucleotides: TGTGCCAGCAGTCCTAGCGGGCCCAATGAGCAGTTCTTC. It specifies CASSPSGPNEQFF.

V is TRBV7-9 and J is TRBJ1-3; maybe TRBD1 (5 bases). Trimming left V 5 bases short and J 0 bases short, with 11 bases between. Germline loops: CDR1 SEHNR, CDR2 FQNEAQ (reference sequence). This CDR3 has 15 amino acids. Here the CDR3 DNA reads TGTGCCAGCAGCCTACTGGACACCTCTGGAAACACCATATATTTT. Translation: CASSLLDTSGNTIYF. Full variable domain (remainder filled in from reference TRBV7-9 and TRBJ1-3): DTGVSQNPRHKITKRGQNVTFRCDPISEHNRLYWYRQTLGQGPEFLTYFQNEAQLEKSRLLSDRFSAERPKGSFSTLEIQRTEQGDSAMYLCASSLLDTSGNTIYFGEGSWLTVV.

The rearrangement links TRBV2 to TRBJ1-4, with D perhaps TRBD1 (6 bases). This CDR3 has 13 amino acids. Germline V gene lookup returns CDR1 SNHLY and CDR2 FYNNEI. V was clipped by 6 bases and J by 5 bases, with 10 bases between them. This chain's CDR3 is CASRRGGNEKLFF. In DNA form, the CDR3 reads TGTGCCAGCAGAAGGGGGGGGAATGAAAAACTGTTTTTT.

This clone was observed a single time. The rearrangement uses TRBV5-4 and TRBJ1-1; 7 bases are a match to TRBD1. The CDR3 is 12 amino acids. Germline values: CDR1 SGHNT, CDR2 YYREEE (reference sequence). Trimming took 4 bases from V and 5 from J; bases not matched to a gene: 2. The CDR3 bases are TGTGCCAGCAGCGGACAGGTTACTGAAGCTTTCTTT. Translating it yields CASSGQVTEAFF.

The V and J genes are TRBV19 and TRBJ1-3; D gene uncertain. V shed 3 bases and J shed 4 bases, with 7 bases lying between them. The CDR3 length is 13 residues. CDR1 and CDR2 (germline): LNHDA, SQIVND (reference sequence). CDR3 sequence (DNA): TGTGCCAGTAGTATTGGAGACGGAAACACCATATATTTT. Translating gives CASSIGDGNTIYF.